Described below is a single TCR beta chain sequence and its context. The sample belongs to a study of blood T cell repertoires in COVID-19. Overall study: Donors in the United States, Italy and Spain gave samples during acute or convalescent COVID-19. PBMCs, B-cell-depleted T cells, or T cells were the source of the cDNA or gDNA that made up the material.

Authors' processing steps: Estimated nucleated cell counts came from reference gene primer amplification. Clones were sequenced by immunoSEQ multiplex PCR, and TCRdb holds only the in-frame ones, with some missing. V and J calls and clone size are copied from that table; D and trimming were computed from the DNA. Of over 25,000 clones in the sample, 85% to 90% are singletons; the top ten hold roughly an eighth. The trim removed 6 bases at V and 1 base at J, leaving 7 bases unmatched. CDR3 length: 15 residues. Per the germline V gene, CDR1 is SNHLY and CDR2 is FYNNEI. The TCR was taken from a human donor with active COVID-19. The donor label of this sample is uncertain. Sequenced: peripheral blood. This sequence joins TRBV2 and TRBJ1-1; 8 bases are a match to TRBD1. In nucleotides, the CDR3 is TGTGCCAGCAGAGACAGGGGTTCGGGGAACACTGAAGCTTTCTTT. Translation: CASRDRGSGNTEAFF.